A single sample is the source of the 24 T cell receptor beta chains below, sequenced in a study of PD-1 blockade in classical Hodgkin lymphoma. No patient escaped relapse after autologous stem cell transplantation, and brentuximab vedotin exposure varied. The protocol was immunoSEQ multiplex PCR, while the TCRdb copy is restricted to in-frame clones and leaves out a portion. The table shows approximately 61,000 clones, with 85% to 90% occurring only once. Sequenced material: peripheral blood mononuclear cells (PBMCs), taken at baseline. These receptors came from a human donor with classical Hodgkin lymphoma.

This clone was seen a single time. The chain joins TRBV4-1 to TRBJ1-2; D perhaps matches TRBD1 (6 bases). Trimming left V 0 bases short and J 4 bases short, with 18 bases between. Germline V lookup: CDR1 MGHRA, CDR2 YSYEKL. CDR3 size: 17 residues. Here the CDR3 reads CASSQDFGGPSGYGYTF. CDR3 DNA: TGCGCCAGCAGCCAAGATTTCGGGGGGCCATCGGGCTATGGCTACACCTTC.

This clone was observed once. The chain uses TRBV5-4 and TRBJ2-1; TRBD2 is a possible D gene (5 bases). The CDR3 is 13 amino acids. Trimming took 5 bases from V and 12 from J, leaving 18 bases between them. The V gene's germline CDR1 is SGHNT and CDR2 YYREEE (reference sequence). CDR3 sequence (DNA): TGTGCCAGCAGGGACTTCGCAATGATAGGGCAGTTCTTC. This translates into CASRDFAMIGQFF.

This clone is medium-sized. CDR3 nucleotide sequence: TGTGCCAGCAGCTTAATTGGACAGGGCCTGTGGGATGAGCAGTTCTTC. As protein: CASSLIGQGLWDEQFF. This chain connects TRBV7-9 to TRBJ2-1, with 8 positions matching TRBD1. The germline gives CDR1 SEHNR, CDR2 FQNEAQ (reference sequence). Trimming at V came to 2 bases and at J to 8 bases, leaving 11 bases not matched to a gene. The CDR3 contains 16 residues.

The V call is TRBV5-1, the J call TRBJ2-2; TRBD2 aligns across 8 bases. Per the germline V gene, CDR1 is SGHRS and CDR2 is YFSETQ. J gave up 3 bases and V 4 bases, and 8 bases lay outside the gene matches. The CDR3 sequence is 16 residues long. The CDR3 reads CASSPLAGPYTGELFF. Written as DNA, the CDR3 is TGCGCCAGCAGCCCCTTAGCGGGGCCCTACACCGGGGAGCTGTTTTTT. The complete variable domain, with remaining parts taken from reference TRBV5-1 and TRBJ2-2, reads KAGVTQTPRYLIKTRGQQVTLSCSPISGHRSVSWYQQTPGQGLQFLFEYFSETQRNKGNFPGRFSGRQFSNSRSEMNVSTLELGDSALYLCASSPLAGPYTGELFFGEGSRLTVL.

The count of this clone is one. The J gene is TRBJ1-2, the V gene TRBV27, with 12 bases identical to TRBD1. The V segment lost 6 bases and the J segment 7 bases; nucleotides outside the gene matches: 9. Germline CDR1 is MNHEY and CDR2 is SMNVEV (reference sequence). This CDR3 region has 15 residues. The CDR3 sequence: CASRPGQGARSGYTF. The CDR3, as DNA: TGTGCCAGCAGGCCGGGACAGGGGGCGCGGAGTGGCTACACCTTC.

The V gene is TRBV6-5, the J gene TRBJ2-1; D is uncertain. Trimming removed 4 bases at V and 10 bases at J, with 11 bases between. In germline, CDR1 is MNHEY, CDR2 SVGAGI. The CDR3 loop spans 12 amino acids. For the CDR3, the DNA is TGTGCCAGCAGTTTTGGTGGGCGAGAGCAGTTCTTC. Translation gives CASSFGGREQFF.

The chain employs TRBV11-3 and TRBJ2-1; a weak D match, TRBD1 (6 bases). Germline CDR1 is SGHNT and CDR2 is YENEEA. CDR3 size: 13 residues. Deletions cut 2 bases from V and 10 bases from J, with 12 bases between. The CDR3 DNA sequence: TGTGCCAGCAGCTTATATGGGACAAGGGAGCAGTTCTTC. Translation: CASSLYGTREQFF.

The chain employs TRBV5-1 and TRBJ2-1; 9 nucleotides line up with TRBD1. V shed 0 bases and J 7 bases; nucleotides not matched to a gene: 8. The CDR3 contains 16 residues. Germline V gene lookup returns CDR1 SGHRS and CDR2 YFSETQ. CDR3 sequence: CASSLAWGQGYNEQFF. The CDR3 bases are TGCGCCAGCAGCTTGGCCTGGGGACAGGGCTATAATGAGCAGTTCTTC.

The rearrangement links TRBV5-1 to TRBJ2-1; TRBD2 agrees at 16 bases. The CDR3 covers 17 residues. V lost 4 bases, J lost 2 bases, and 3 bases stayed unmatched. CDR1 is SGHRS, CDR2 YFSETQ, per germline. The DNA of the CDR3 is TGCGCCAGCAGCGCAGGGACTAGCGGGGGGGCCTACAATGAGCAGTTCTTC. This encodes CASSAGTSGGAYNEQFF.

CDR3 in amino acids: CASSVKPTASGVEQYF. CDR3 bases: TGTGCCAGCAGTGTCAAACCCACGGCTAGCGGGGTCGAGCAGTACTTC. This chain connects TRBV6-4 to TRBJ2-7, with 9 bases matching TRBD2. This CDR3 contains 16 residues. CDR1 is MRHNA, CDR2 SNTAGT, per germline. The V and J ends lost 4 bases and 6 bases, in that order; junction bases with no gene match: 13.

This chain joins TRBV5-1 and TRBJ2-3; 15 bases are a match to TRBD2. The V segment lost 3 bases and the J segment 0 bases; nucleotides outside the gene matches: 5. The CDR3 runs 18 residues. Germline V gene data show CDR1 as SGHRS and CDR2 as YFSETQ. The CDR3 DNA follows: TGCGCCAGCAGCTCGGGACTAGCGGGGGGCACTAGCACAGATACGCAGTATTTT. Protein sequence: CASSSGLAGGTSTDTQYF. The full variable domain, in which reference TRBV5-1 and TRBJ2-3 provide the parts outside the CDR3, is KAGVTQTPRYLIKTRGQQVTLSCSPISGHRSVSWYQQTPGQGLQFLFEYFSETQRNKGNFPGRFSGRQFSNSRSEMNVSTLELGDSALYLCASSSGLAGGTSTDTQYFGPGTRLTVL.

For this clone: Distinct nucleotide sequences in the sample also encode this CDR3. J is TRBJ1-2 and V is TRBV6-5; TRBD1 matches 7 bases. CDR1 and CDR2 from the germline V gene are MNHEY and SVGAGI. The CDR3 totals 13 residues. The V and J ends lost 5 bases and 2 bases, in that order; junction bases with no gene match: 2. The CDR3 coding sequence is TGTGCCAGCAGTCGGGACAGCAACTATGGCTACACCTTC. Translated: CASSRDSNYGYTF.

V gene TRBV7-6 combines with J gene TRBJ2-1; TRBD1 might be the D (5 bases). V lost 4 bases, J lost 3 bases, and 13 bases lay in between. The CDR3 is 15 residues long. Germline lookup yields CDR1 SGHVS and CDR2 FNYEAQ. The CDR3 DNA follows: TGTGCCAGCAGCTCAAGGGGTCGGAACTACAATGAGCAGTTCTTC. Residues: CASSSRGRNYNEQFF.

V and J are TRBV2 and TRBJ2-2; D possibly matches TRBD1 or TRBD2 (5 bases each). The V end was cut by 2 bases, the J end by 0 bases, with 19 bases between. This CDR3 has 19 amino acids. The germline V gene has CDR1 SNHLY and CDR2 FYNNEI. CDR3 sequence reads: CASSERGPLAMANTGELFF. CDR3 in DNA: TGTGCCAGCAGTGAAAGGGGACCCCTCGCGATGGCGAACACCGGGGAGCTGTTTTTT.

This rearrangement joins TRBV5-4 to TRBJ1-1; no firm D call. The CDR3 contains 11 residues. The germline V gene encodes CDR1 SGHNT and CDR2 YYREEE (reference sequence). Trimming shortened V by 0 bases and J by 7 bases, and 4 bases separated the two germline ends. The CDR3 DNA is TGTGCCAGCAGCTTGGACAGTGAAGCTTTCTTT. Translating gives CASSLDSEAFF.

The gene calls are TRBV9 and TRBJ2-3; tentatively, D is TRBD2 (6 bases). This CDR3 has 15 residues. Germline CDR1 is SGDLS and CDR2 is YYNGEE. The ends were cut back, 0 bases at V and 2 bases at J, with 10 bases in the middle. In DNA form, the CDR3 reads TGTGCCAGCAGCGTAGAGGGAGGTACCACAGATACGCAGTATTTT. This translates into CASSVEGGTTDTQYF.

The sample holds one count of this clone. The chain uses TRBV30 and TRBJ2-5; D possibly corresponds to TRBD1 (5 bases). The V gene lost 2 bases and the J gene lost 4 bases, with 11 bases spanning the gap. This CDR3 contains 13 residues. Per the germline V gene, CDR1 is GTSNPN and CDR2 is SVGIG (reference sequence). The CDR3 DNA reads as TGTGCCTGGAGTAAACGGCAGGGAGAGACCCAGTACTTC. Its translation: CAWSKRQGETQYF.

This clone was seen a single time. V is TRBV5-8 and J is TRBJ2-3; D gene unclear. This CDR3 has 14 amino acids. Trimming took 0 bases from V and 7 from J, leaving 12 bases between them. Looked up from germline, CDR1 is SGHTS and CDR2 is YDEGEE. The CDR3 nucleotides read TGTGCCAGCAGCTTGGGACCGGCGTTTAATACGCAGTATTTT. Protein: CASSLGPAFNTQYF.

V usage is TRBV7-9 and J usage is TRBJ2-1; no clear D. CDR1 is SEHNR, CDR2 FQNEAQ, per germline (reference sequence). This CDR3 is 14 amino acids long. The V gene lost 5 bases and the J gene lost 7 bases, with 15 bases spanning the gap. DNA for the CDR3: TGTGCCAGCAGCCACTCTGAGACACAGAATGAGCAGTTCTTC. It codes for CASSHSETQNEQFF.

This rearrangement joins TRBV4-1 to TRBJ1-3; D unresolved. CDR1 is MGHRA, CDR2 YSYEKL, per germline. Trimming took off 0 bases at V and 1 base at J, with 16 bases between the two ends. The CDR3 runs to 18 residues. The CDR3: CASSQELRVRLSGNTIYF. In DNA form, the CDR3 reads TGCGCCAGCAGCCAAGAACTAAGGGTGCGCCTATCTGGAAACACCATATATTTT.

The chain combines TRBV10-2 with TRBJ2-1, with D uncertain. CDR1 is WSHSY and CDR2 is SAAADI in the germline V gene. Trimming left V 2 bases short and J 4 bases short, with 6 bases between. There are 13 residues in the CDR3. CDR3: CASSELGYNEQFF. The CDR3 DNA follows: TGCGCCAGCAGTGAGCTGGGGTACAATGAGCAGTTCTTC.

The chain recombines TRBV5-6 with TRBJ2-1, with 12 bases lining up with TRBD1. CDR1 SGHDT and CDR2 YYEEEE come from the germline V gene. The ends lost 4 bases at V and 9 bases at J; junction bases unmatched: 2. The CDR3 runs to 13 residues. The CDR3: CASSGTGGPEQFF. CDR3 nucleotide sequence: TGTGCCAGCAGCGGGACAGGGGGCCCTGAGCAGTTCTTC.

The rearrangement uses TRBV5-4 and TRBJ2-5; perhaps TRBD2 as D (6 bases). V was clipped by 3 bases and J by 5 bases, with 17 bases between them. The germline V gene encodes CDR1 SGHNT and CDR2 YYREEE (reference sequence). The CDR3 contains 15 residues. In DNA form, the CDR3 reads TGTGCCAGCAGCTCGGGGCTAGCTGGGGGGGAGACCCAGTACTTC. Translation: CASSSGLAGGETQYF.

This clone was picked up a small number of times. The junction shows a germline mismatch at one end, possibly a read error. This chain joins TRBV15 and TRBJ1-2; tentatively, D is TRBD1 (6 bases). This CDR3 has 13 amino acids. Germline V gene sequence: CDR1 LNHNV, CDR2 YYDKDF (reference sequence). CDR3 coding DNA: TGTGCCACCAGCAGAGAAGACGGGGGCGAGACCCTCTTC. Protein product: CATSREDGGETLF.